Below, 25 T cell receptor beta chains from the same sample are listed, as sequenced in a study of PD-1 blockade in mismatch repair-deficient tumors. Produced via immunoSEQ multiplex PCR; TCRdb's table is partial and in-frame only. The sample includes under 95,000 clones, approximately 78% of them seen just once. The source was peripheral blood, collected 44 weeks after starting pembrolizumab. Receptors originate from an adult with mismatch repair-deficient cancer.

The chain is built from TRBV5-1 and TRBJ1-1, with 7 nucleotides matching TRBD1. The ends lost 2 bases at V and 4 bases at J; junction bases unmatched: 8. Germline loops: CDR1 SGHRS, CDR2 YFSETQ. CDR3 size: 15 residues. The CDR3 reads CASSFRQGGGTEAFF. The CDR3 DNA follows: TGCGCCAGCAGCTTTAGACAGGGAGGGGGCACTGAAGCTTTCTTT.

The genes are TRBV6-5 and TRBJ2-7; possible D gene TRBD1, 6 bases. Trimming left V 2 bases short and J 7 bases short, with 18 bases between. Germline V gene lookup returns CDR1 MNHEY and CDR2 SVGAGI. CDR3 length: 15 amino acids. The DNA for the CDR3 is TGTGCCAGCAGTTACCAACCAGACAGGAGGTGGGAGCAGTACTTC. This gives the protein CASSYQPDRRWEQYF.

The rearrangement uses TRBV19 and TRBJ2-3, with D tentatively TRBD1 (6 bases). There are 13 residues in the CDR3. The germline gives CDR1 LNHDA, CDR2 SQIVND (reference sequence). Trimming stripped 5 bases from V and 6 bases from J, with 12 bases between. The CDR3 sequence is CASSPQGIDTQYF. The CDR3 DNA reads TGTGCCAGTAGTCCACAGGGTATCGATACGCAGTATTTT.

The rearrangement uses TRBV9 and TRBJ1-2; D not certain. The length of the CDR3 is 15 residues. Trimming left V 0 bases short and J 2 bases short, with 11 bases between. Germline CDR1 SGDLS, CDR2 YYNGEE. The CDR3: CASSVGRAPNYGYTF. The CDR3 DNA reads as TGTGCCAGCAGCGTAGGAAGGGCGCCGAACTATGGCTACACCTTC.

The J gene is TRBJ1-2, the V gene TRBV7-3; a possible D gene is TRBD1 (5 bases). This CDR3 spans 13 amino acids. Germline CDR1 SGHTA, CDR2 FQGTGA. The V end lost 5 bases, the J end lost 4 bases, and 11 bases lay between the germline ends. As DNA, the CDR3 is TGTGCCAGCAGCCGGGGGGTGGGCTATGGCTACACCTTC. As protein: CASSRGVGYGYTF. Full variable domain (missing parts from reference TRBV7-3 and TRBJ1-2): GAGVSQTPSNKVTEKGKYVELRCDPISGHTALYWYRQSLGQGPEFLIYFQGTGAADDSGLPNDRFFAVRPEGSVSTLKIQRTERGDSAVYLCASSRGVGYGYTFGSGTRLTVV.

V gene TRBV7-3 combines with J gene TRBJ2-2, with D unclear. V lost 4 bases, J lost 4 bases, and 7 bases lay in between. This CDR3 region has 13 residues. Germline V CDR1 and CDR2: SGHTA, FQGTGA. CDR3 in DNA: TGTGCCAGCAGCTCCTCTCGCACCGGGGAGCTGTTTTTT. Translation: CASSSSRTGELFF.

The CDR3 here is CASSRGTSKGISNQPQHF. The CDR3 bases are TGTGCCAGCAGCCGTGGGACTTCTAAAGGGATTAGCAATCAGCCCCAGCATTTT. This chain links TRBV11-2 with TRBJ1-5; maybe TRBD1 (5 bases). The CDR3 loop spans 18 amino acids. V was trimmed by 5 bases and J by 0 bases, leaving 20 bases between them. CDR1 SGHAT and CDR2 FQNNGV come from the germline V gene.

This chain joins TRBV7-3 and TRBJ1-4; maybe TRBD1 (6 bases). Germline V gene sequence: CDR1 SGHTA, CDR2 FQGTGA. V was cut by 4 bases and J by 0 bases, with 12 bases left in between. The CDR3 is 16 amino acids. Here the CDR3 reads CASSSRDTATNEKLFF. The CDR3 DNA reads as TGTGCCAGCAGCTCCCGGGACACTGCAACTAATGAAAAACTGTTTTTT.

The CDR3 sequence: CASSPDDRKWGGFEKLFF. CDR3 nucleotides: TGTGCCAGCAGCCCAGACGACCGGAAGTGGGGGGGTTTTGAAAAACTGTTTTTT. V gene TRBV7-9 combines with J gene TRBJ1-4; D possibly corresponds to TRBD1 (5 bases). The germline V gene has CDR1 SEHNR and CDR2 FQNEAQ (reference sequence). The CDR3 has 18 amino acids. V lost 5 bases and J lost 7, with 26 bases in between.

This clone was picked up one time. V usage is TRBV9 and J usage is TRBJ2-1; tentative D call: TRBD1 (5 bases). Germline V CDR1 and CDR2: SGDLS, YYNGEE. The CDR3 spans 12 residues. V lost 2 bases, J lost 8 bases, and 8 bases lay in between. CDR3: CASSVDSDEQFF. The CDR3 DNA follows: TGTGCCAGCAGCGTCGACAGTGATGAGCAGTTCTTC.

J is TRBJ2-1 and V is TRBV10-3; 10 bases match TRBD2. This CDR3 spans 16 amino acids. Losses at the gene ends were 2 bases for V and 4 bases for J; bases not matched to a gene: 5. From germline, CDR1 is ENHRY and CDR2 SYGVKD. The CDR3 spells CAISELSGRSYNEQFF. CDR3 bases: TGTGCCATCAGTGAGCTTAGCGGGAGGTCTTACAATGAGCAGTTCTTC.

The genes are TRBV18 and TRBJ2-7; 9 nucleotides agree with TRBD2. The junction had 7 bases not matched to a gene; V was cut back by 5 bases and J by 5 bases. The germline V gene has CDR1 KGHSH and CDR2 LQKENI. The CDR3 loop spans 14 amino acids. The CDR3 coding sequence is TGTGCCAGCTCATACAGCGGGAGGAACAACGAGCAGTACTTC. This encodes CASSYSGRNNEQYF.

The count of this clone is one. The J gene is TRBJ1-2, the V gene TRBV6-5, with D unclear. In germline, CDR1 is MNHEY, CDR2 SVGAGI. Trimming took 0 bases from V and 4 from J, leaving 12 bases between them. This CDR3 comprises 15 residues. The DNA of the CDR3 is TGTGCCAGCAGTTACTCGCAGTCCCTAGGCTATGGCTACACCTTC. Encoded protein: CASSYSQSLGYGYTF.

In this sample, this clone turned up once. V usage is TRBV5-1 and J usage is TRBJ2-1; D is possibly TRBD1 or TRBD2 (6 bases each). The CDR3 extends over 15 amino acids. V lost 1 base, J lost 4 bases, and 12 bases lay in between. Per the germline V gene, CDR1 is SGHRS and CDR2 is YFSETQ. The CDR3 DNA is TGCGCCAGCAGCTTGAGGAGGGGGGCATACAATGAGCAGTTCTTC. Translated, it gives CASSLRRGAYNEQFF.

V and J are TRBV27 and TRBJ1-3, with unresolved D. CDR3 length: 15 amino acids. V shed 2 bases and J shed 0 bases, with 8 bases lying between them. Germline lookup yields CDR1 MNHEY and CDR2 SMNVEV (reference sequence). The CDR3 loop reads CASSLDGSSGNTIYF. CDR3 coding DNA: TGTGCCAGCAGTTTAGACGGCAGCTCTGGAAACACCATATATTTT.

DNA for the CDR3: TGTGCCAGCTCACCATATTTCGGGACAACTAATGAAAAACTGTTTTTT. Translating it yields CASSPYFGTTNEKLFF. This sequence joins TRBV18 and TRBJ1-4; D unresolved. With 2 bases removed from V and 0 bases from J, the gap between germline ends came to 10 bases. The CDR3 covers 16 residues. Germline loops: CDR1 KGHSH, CDR2 LQKENI. Full variable domain (rest looked up from reference TRBV18 and TRBJ1-4): NAGVMQNPRHLVRRRGQEARLRCSPMKGHSHVYWYRQLPEEGLKFMVYLQKENIIDESGMPKERFSAEFPKEGPSILRIQQVVRGDSAAYFCASSPYFGTTNEKLFFGSGTQLSVL.

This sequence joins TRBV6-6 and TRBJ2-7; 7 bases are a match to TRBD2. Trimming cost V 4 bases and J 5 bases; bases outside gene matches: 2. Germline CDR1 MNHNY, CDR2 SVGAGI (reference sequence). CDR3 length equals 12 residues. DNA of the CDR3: TGTGCCAGCAGTTTGGGGGGGGACGAGCAGTACTTC. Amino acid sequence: CASSLGGDEQYF.

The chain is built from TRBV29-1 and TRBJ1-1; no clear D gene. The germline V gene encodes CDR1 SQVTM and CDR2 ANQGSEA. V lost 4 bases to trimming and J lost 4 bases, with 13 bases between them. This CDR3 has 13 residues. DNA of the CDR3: TGCAGCGTTGCCCCGGGGAGTGGCACTGAAGCTTTCTTT. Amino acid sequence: CSVAPGSGTEAFF.

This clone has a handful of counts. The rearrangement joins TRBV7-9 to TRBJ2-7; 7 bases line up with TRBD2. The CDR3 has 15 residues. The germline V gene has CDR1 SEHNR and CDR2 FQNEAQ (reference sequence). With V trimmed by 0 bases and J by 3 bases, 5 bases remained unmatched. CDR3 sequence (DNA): TGTGCCAGCAGCTTAGCCCTAGCGGAGGGCTACGAGCAGTACTTC. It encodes CASSLALAEGYEQYF. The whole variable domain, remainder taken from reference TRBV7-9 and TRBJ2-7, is DTGVSQNPRHKITKRGQNVTFRCDPISEHNRLYWYRQTLGQGPEFLTYFQNEAQLEKSRLLSDRFSAERPKGSFSTLEIQRTEQGDSAMYLCASSLALAEGYEQYFGPGTRLTVT.

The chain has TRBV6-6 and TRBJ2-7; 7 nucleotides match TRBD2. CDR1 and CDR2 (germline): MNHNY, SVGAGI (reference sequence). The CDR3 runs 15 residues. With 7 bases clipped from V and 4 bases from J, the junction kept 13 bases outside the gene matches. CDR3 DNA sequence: TGTGCCAGCACCCTCGGTGGCGGGAGTACGTACGAGCAGTACTTC. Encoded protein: CASTLGGGSTYEQYF.

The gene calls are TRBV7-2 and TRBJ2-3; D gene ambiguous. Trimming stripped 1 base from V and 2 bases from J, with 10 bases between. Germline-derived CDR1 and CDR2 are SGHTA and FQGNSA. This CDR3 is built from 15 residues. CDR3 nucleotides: TGTGCCAGCAGCTTAGGAGTCTACTTCACAGATACGCAGTATTTT. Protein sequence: CASSLGVYFTDTQYF.

The CDR3 loop reads CATSSRTDSGANVLTF. The CDR3, as DNA: TGTGCCACCAGCAGCAGAACAGACTCTGGGGCCAACGTCCTGACTTTC. The chain uses TRBV15 and TRBJ2-6; no definite D call. Germline lookup yields CDR1 LNHNV and CDR2 YYDKDF (reference sequence). V shed 3 bases and J shed 0 bases, with 9 bases lying between them. The CDR3 is made up of 16 amino acids.

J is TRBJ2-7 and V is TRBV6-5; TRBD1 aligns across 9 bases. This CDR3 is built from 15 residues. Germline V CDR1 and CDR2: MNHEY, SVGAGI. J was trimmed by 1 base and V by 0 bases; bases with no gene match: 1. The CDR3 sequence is CASSYSDRGSYEQYF. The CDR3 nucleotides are TGTGCCAGCAGTTACTCGGACAGGGGATCCTACGAGCAGTACTTC.

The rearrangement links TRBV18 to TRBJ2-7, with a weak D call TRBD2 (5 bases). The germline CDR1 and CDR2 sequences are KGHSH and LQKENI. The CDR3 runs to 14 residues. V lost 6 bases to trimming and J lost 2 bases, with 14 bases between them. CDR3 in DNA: TGTGCCAGCTCCGAAAGAGGGATCACCTACGAGCAGTACTTC. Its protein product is CASSERGITYEQYF.

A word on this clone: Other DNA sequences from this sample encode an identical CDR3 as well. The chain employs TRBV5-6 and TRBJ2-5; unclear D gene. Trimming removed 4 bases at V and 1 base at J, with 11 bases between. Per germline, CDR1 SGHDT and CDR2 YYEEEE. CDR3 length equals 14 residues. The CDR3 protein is CASSPTGPQETQYF. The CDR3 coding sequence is TGTGCCAGCAGCCCAACCGGGCCCCAAGAGACCCAGTACTTC.